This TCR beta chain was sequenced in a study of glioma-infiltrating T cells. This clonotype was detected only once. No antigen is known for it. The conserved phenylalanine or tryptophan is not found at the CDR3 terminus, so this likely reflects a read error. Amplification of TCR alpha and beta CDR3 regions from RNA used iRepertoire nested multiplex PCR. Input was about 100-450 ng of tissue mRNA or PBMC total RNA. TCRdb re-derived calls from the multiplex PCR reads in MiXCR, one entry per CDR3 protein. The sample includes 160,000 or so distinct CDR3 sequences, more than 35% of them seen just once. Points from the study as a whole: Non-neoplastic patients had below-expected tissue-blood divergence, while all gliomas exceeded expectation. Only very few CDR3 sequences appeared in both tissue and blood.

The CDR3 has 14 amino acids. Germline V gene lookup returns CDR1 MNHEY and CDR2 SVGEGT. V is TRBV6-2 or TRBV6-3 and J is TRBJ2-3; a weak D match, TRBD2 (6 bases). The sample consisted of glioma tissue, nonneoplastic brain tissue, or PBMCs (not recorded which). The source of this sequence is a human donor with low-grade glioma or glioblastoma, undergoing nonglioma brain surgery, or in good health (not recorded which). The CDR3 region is CASSYSGGADMQYL. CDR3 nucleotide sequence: TGTGCCAGCAGTTACTCGGGAGGTGCAGATATGCAGTATCTT.